These 15 T cell receptor beta chains share one sample of origin, sequenced in a study of PD-L1 blockade in urothelial cancer. Some clones are missing from TCRdb's copy, which holds only in-frame ones; the method was immunoSEQ multiplex PCR. The table lists tens of thousands of clones, 82% of them singletons. The specimen comprised PBMCs, sampled around atezolizumab (anti-PD-L1) treatment. Receptor source: a man aged 65 to 85 with urothelial cancer.

The chain couples TRBV28 to TRBJ2-7; 8 positions agree with TRBD1. The CDR3 covers 15 residues. From germline, CDR1 is MDHEN and CDR2 SYDVKM. J gave up 6 bases and V 6 bases, and 13 bases lay outside the gene matches. This CDR3 reads CASSQLTGEVGEQYF. DNA of the CDR3: TGTGCCAGCAGCCAATTGACAGGGGAGGTTGGCGAGCAGTACTTC.

The genes are TRBV11-3 and TRBJ2-2; TRBD1 aligns across 12 bases. The CDR3 has 16 amino acids. Unmatched junction bases numbered 4, after V lost 5 bases and J lost 3 bases. Germline V gene data show CDR1 as SGHNT and CDR2 as YENEEA. CDR3 residues: CASSRGDRGHTGELFF. For the CDR3, the DNA is TGTGCCAGCAGCCGGGGGGACAGGGGGCACACCGGGGAGCTGTTTTTT.

The chain uses TRBV6-5 and TRBJ2-4, with a tentative D call TRBD2 (6 bases). V was pared by 5 bases and J by 6 bases, with 17 bases between. The CDR3 runs 15 residues. Germline CDR1 reads MNHEY; CDR2 reads SVGAGI. CDR3 nucleotides: TGTGCCAGCAGTCCCCCTGGCGGGGTCAGAAACATTCAGTACTTC. Translated: CASSPPGGVRNIQYF.

This clone was found a few times. The V gene is TRBV5-1, the J gene TRBJ2-2; 8 bases line up with TRBD1. Trimming cost V 0 bases and J 0 bases; bases outside gene matches: 1. The CDR3 totals 16 residues. Germline V gene sequence: CDR1 SGHRS, CDR2 YFSETQ. Here the CDR3 reads CASSLVTGANTGELFF. The CDR3 nucleotides are TGCGCCAGCAGCTTGGTGACAGGGGCGAACACCGGGGAGCTGTTTTTT.

There are a few counts of this clone. This chain uses TRBV5-4 with TRBJ2-7, with 9 bases matching TRBD1. The CDR3 is 15 amino acids. Trimming removed 4 bases from V and 6 bases from J; junction bases left unmatched: 11. CDR1 and CDR2 from the germline V gene are SGHNT and YYREEE (reference sequence). CDR3 loop: CASSTRTGVGFEQYF. CDR3 DNA: TGTGCCAGCAGCACCCGGACAGGGGTCGGGTTCGAGCAGTACTTC.

The count of this clone is one. The chain has TRBV5-8 and TRBJ1-5; maybe TRBD1 (6 bases). V was clipped by 4 bases and J by 4 bases, with 9 bases between them. The germline V gene encodes CDR1 SGHTS and CDR2 YDEGEE. The CDR3 sequence is 13 residues long. CDR3 protein: CASSPDSNQPQHF. CDR3 DNA: TGTGCCAGCAGCCCGGACAGTAATCAGCCCCAGCATTTT.

The rearrangement joins TRBV5-4 to TRBJ1-2; TRBD1 is a possible D gene (6 bases). Germline V gene lookup returns CDR1 SGHNT and CDR2 YYREEE (reference sequence). V lost 4 bases, J lost 4 bases, and 20 bases lay in between. This CDR3 comprises 16 residues. The chain's CDR3 is CASSPPTGRDFYGYTF. CDR3 bases: TGTGCCAGCAGCCCACCTACAGGGAGGGACTTCTATGGCTACACCTTC. The full variable domain, completed using reference TRBV5-4 and TRBJ1-2, is ETGVTQSPTHLIKTRGQQVTLRCSSQSGHNTVSWYQQALGQGPQFIFQYYREEENGRGNFPPRFSGLQFPNYSSELNVNALELDDSALYLCASSPPTGRDFYGYTFGSGTRLTVV.

This clone was seen a single time. The rearrangement joins TRBV10-3 to TRBJ2-3; 7 nucleotides align to TRBD1. Looked up from germline, CDR1 is ENHRY and CDR2 is SYGVKD. The CDR3 loop spans 16 amino acids. V was pared by 4 bases and J by 3 bases, with 10 bases of the junction left unmatched. In nucleotides, the CDR3 is TGTGCCATCAGTGGCCACGAGGGGGCGAGGACAGATACGCAGTATTTT. This codes for CAISGHEGARTDTQYF.

V gene TRBV5-1 combines with J gene TRBJ1-3; D possibly corresponds to TRBD1 (5 bases). Germline V gene data show CDR1 as SGHRS and CDR2 as YFSETQ. The length of the CDR3 is 15 residues. The V gene lost 1 base and the J gene lost 0 bases, with 8 bases spanning the gap. The CDR3 protein is CASSLRGGSGNTIYF. The CDR3 bases are TGCGCCAGCAGCTTGCGGGGGGGCTCTGGAAACACCATATATTTT. Drawing the rest from reference TRBV5-1 and TRBJ1-3, the complete variable domain is KAGVTQTPRYLIKTRGQQVTLSCSPISGHRSVSWYQQTPGQGLQFLFEYFSETQRNKGNFPGRFSGRQFSNSRSEMNVSTLELGDSALYLCASSLRGGSGNTIYFGEGSWLTVV.

This rearrangement joins TRBV28 to TRBJ1-5; D call uncertain. CDR1 and CDR2 (germline): MDHEN, SYDVKM. The V end was cut by 6 bases, the J end by 7 bases, with 13 bases between. The CDR3 is made up of 13 amino acids. CDR3 sequence: CASSLGVSQPQHF. CDR3 DNA sequence: TGTGCCAGCAGCCTAGGAGTGAGCCAGCCCCAGCATTTT.

This sequence joins TRBV25-1 and TRBJ2-7, with 7 bases lining up with TRBD1. V lost 3 bases to trimming and J lost 7 bases; unmatched junction nucleotides: 9. Germline lookup yields CDR1 MGHDK and CDR2 SYGVNS. The CDR3 is 14 residues long. Here the CDR3 reads CASSDSDRPSEQYF. DNA of the CDR3: TGTGCCAGCAGTGACTCGGACAGGCCCAGTGAGCAGTACTTC.

The chain employs TRBV20-1 and TRBJ2-7; D unclear. V lost 2 bases, J lost 9 bases, and 11 bases lay in between. The germline CDR1 and CDR2 sequences are DFQATT and SNEGSKA (reference sequence). The CDR3 has 11 residues. The CDR3 region has the DNA TGCAGTGCTAGATCCCCTACGGGGCAGTACTTC. Protein product: CSARSPTGQYF.

The chain links TRBV7-2 to TRBJ2-5, with a tentative D call TRBD1 (6 bases). V was trimmed by 5 bases and J by 3 bases, leaving 16 bases between them. CDR3 size: 15 residues. Germline V gene data show CDR1 as SGHTA and CDR2 as FQGNSA. CDR3 bases: TGTGCCAGCAGCACCCAAGGACAGCCGAAAGAGACCCAGTACTTC. Translating gives CASSTQGQPKETQYF. Looking up the rest from reference TRBV7-2 and TRBJ2-5 gives the full variable domain: GAGVSQSPSNKVTEKGKDVELRCDPISGHTALYWYRQSLGQGLEFLIYFQGNSAPDKSGLPSDRFSAERTGGSVSTLTIQRTQQEDSAVYLCASSTQGQPKETQYFGPGTRLLVL.

This clone was seen just once. The CDR3 reads CASSVSQGPGELFF. The CDR3 DNA reads TGTGCCAGCAGCGTTAGTCAGGGCCCCGGGGAGCTGTTTTTT. This chain links TRBV9 with TRBJ2-2; D perhaps matches TRBD1 (5 bases). From germline, CDR1 is SGDLS and CDR2 YYNGEE. V dropped 2 bases and J dropped 6 bases, with 11 bases sitting between them. The CDR3 has 14 amino acids.

The V call is TRBV9, the J call TRBJ2-1; 9 bases align to TRBD2. Germline V lookup: CDR1 SGDLS, CDR2 YYNGEE. The CDR3 is 14 residues long. Trimming removed 0 bases from V and 10 bases from J; junction bases left unmatched: 5. The CDR3 nucleotides are TGTGCCAGCAGCGTAGCGGCGGGAGGGCCGGAGCAGTTCTTC. Its protein is CASSVAAGGPEQFF.